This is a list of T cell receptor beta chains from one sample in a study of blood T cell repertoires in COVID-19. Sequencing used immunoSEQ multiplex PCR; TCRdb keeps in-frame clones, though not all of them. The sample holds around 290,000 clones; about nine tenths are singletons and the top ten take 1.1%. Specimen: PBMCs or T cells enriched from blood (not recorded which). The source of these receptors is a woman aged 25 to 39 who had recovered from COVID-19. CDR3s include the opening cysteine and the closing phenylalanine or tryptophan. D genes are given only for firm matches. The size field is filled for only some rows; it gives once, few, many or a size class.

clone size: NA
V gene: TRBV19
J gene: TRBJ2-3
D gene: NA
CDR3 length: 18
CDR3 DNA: TGTGCCAGTAGTATCTTTTACGACTTATCCTCTAGCACAGATACGCAGTATTTT
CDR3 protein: CASSIFYDLSSSTDTQYF

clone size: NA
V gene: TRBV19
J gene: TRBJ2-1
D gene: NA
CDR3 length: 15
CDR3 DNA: TGTGCCAGTAGCATAATAGCGACTTCCTACAATGAGCAGTTCTTC
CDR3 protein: CASSIIATSYNEQFF

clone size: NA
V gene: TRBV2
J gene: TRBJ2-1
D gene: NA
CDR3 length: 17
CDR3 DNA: TGTGCCAGCAACCCCGCCCTGGGGGGTAGGGGCTACAATGAGCAGTTCTTC
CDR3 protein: CASNPALGGRGYNEQFF

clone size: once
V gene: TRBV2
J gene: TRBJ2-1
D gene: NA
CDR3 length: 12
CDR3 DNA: TGTGCCAGCAGGGCGGGCGGGATTGAGCAGTTCTTC
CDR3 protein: CASRAGGIEQFF

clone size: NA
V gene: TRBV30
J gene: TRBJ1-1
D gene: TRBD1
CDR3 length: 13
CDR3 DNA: TGTGCCTGGACCCGGGACAGAAGCACTGAAGCTTTCTTT
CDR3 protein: CAWTRDRSTEAFF

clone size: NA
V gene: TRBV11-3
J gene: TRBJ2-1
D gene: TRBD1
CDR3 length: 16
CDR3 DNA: TGTGCCAGCAGCTTAATGGGACAGGGGGCTTCAAATGAGCAGTTCTTC
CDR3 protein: CASSLMGQGASNEQFF

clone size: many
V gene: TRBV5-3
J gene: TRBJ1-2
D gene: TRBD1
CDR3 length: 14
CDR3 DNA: TGTGCCAGAAGCTTGCGGGACAGGAGCTATGGCTACACCTTC
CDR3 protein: CARSLRDRSYGYTF

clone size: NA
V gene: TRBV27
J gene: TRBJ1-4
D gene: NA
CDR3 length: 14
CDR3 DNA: TGTGCCAGCGGCACCCAGGGCGTGAGGGAAAAACTGTTTTTT
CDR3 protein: CASGTQGVREKLFF

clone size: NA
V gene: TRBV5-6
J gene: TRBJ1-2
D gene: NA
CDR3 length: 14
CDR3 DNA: TGTGCCAGCAGCTCGCTATCCAGGGAAGATGGCTACACCTTC
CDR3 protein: CASSSLSREDGYTF

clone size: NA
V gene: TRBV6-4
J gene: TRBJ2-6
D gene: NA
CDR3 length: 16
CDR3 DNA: TGTGCCAGCAGTGACTCGGGGGGCTCTGGGGCCAACGTCCTGACTTTC
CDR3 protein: CASSDSGGSGANVLTF

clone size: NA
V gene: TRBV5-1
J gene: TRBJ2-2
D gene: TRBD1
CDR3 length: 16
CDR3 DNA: TGCGCCAGCAGCTTGCCGACAGGGTTTGGCACCGGGGAGCTGTTTTTT
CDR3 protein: CASSLPTGFGTGELFF

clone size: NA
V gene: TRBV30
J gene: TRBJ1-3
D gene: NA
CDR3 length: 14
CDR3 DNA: TGTGCCTGGAGTTTACAGAGCTCTGGAAACACCATATATTTT
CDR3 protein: CAWSLQSSGNTIYF

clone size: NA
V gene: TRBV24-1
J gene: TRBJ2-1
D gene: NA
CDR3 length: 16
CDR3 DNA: TGTGCCACCAGTCGACCCACTCTCGGGTCCTACAATGAGCAGTTCTTC
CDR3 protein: CATSRPTLGSYNEQFF

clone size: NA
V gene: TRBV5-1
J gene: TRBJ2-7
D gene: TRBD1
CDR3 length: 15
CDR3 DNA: TGCGCCAGCAGCTTGGCCGACAGGGGGGTCTACGAGCAGTACTTC
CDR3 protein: CASSLADRGVYEQYF

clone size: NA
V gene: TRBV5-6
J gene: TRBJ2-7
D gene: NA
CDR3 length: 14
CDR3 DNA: TGTGCCAGCAGCACCAGCGCAAGCCAATACGAGCAGTACTTC
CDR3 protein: CASSTSASQYEQYF

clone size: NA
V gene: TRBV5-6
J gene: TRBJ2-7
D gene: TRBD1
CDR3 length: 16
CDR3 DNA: TGTGCCAGCAGCCTTACAGGGGAGAGATTCGGGTACGAGCAGTACTTC
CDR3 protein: CASSLTGERFGYEQYF

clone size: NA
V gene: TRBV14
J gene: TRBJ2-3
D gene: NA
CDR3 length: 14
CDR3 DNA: TGTGCCAGCAGCCAACCCGGGGTGGAAGATACGCAGTATTTT
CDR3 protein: CASSQPGVEDTQYF

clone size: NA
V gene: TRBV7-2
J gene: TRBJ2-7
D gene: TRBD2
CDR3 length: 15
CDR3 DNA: TGTGCCAGCAGCTTAGAGGCTAGCGGGAGCCACGAGCAGTACTTC
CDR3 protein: CASSLEASGSHEQYF

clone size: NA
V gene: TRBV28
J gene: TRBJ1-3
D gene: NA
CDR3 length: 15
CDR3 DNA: TGTGCCAGCAGTACCCCCCGGAGCTCTGGAAACACCATATATTTT
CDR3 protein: CASSTPRSSGNTIYF

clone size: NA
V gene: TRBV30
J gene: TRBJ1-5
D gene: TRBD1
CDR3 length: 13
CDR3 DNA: TGTGCCTGGAGCCAGGGGGGCAATCAGCCCCAGCATTTT
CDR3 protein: CAWSQGGNQPQHF

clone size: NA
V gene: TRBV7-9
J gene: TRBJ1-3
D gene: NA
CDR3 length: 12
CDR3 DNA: TGTGCCAGCAGCTTAGTACTAAACACCATATATTTT
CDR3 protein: CASSLVLNTIYF

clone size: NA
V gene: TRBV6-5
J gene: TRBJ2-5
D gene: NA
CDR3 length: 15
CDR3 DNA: TGTGCCAGCAGTCCTAATCCGCCAAGCCAAGAGACCCAGTACTTC
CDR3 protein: CASSPNPPSQETQYF

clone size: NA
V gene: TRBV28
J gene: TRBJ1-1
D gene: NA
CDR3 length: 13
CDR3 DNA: TGTGCCAGCATCCCGACAGGGAACACTGAAGCTTTCTTT
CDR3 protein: CASIPTGNTEAFF

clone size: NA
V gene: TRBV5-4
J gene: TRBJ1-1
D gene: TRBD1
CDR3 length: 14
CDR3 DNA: TGTGCCAGCAGCATCGGACAGGGGAACACTGAAGCTTTCTTT
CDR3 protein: CASSIGQGNTEAFF

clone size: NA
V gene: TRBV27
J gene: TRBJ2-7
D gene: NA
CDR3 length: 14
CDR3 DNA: TGTGCCAGCAGTTCCCGGGACAACTCCTACGAGCAGTACTTC
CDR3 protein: CASSSRDNSYEQYF

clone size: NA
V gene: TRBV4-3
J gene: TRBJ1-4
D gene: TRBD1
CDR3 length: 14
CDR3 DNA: TGCGCCAGCAGCGACCGGGACAGGGGAGAAAAACTGTTTTTT
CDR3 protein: CASSDRDRGEKLFF

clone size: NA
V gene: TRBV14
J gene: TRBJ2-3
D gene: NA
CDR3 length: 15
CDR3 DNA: TGTGCCAGCAGCCGGAGGGGCCAGTTCACAGATACGCAGTATTTT
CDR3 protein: CASSRRGQFTDTQYF

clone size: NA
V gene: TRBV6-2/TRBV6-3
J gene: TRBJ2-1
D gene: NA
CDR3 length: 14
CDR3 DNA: TGTGCCAGCAGTTACCCGGGCAGAGGGGGTGAGCAGTTCTTC
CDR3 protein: CASSYPGRGGEQFF

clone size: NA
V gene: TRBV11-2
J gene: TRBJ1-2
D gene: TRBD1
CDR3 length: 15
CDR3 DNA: TGTGCCAGTAGGGGGCAGGCGAGCTCTAACTATGGCTACACCTTC
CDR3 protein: CASRGQASSNYGYTF

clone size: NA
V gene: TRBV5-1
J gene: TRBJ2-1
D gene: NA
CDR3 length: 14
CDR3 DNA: TGCGCCAGCAGCTTGGCTAGCTCCTACAATGAGCAGTTCTTC
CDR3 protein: CASSLASSYNEQFF

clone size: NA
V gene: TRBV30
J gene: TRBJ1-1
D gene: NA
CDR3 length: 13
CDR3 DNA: TGTGCCTGGAGTACCTTTACGGGCACTGAAGCTTTCTTT
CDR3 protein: CAWSTFTGTEAFF

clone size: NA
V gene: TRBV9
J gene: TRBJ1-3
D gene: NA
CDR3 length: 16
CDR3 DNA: TGTGCCAGCAGCGTGCAGGGAGGGGTGGCTGGAAACACCATATATTTT
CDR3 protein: CASSVQGGVAGNTIYF

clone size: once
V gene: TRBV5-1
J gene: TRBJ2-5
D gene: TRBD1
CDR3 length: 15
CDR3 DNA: TGCGCCAGCAGATGGACAGGGAACTACCAAGAGACCCAGTACTTC
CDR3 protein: CASRWTGNYQETQYF

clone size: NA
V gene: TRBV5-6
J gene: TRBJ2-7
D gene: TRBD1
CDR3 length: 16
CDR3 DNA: TGTGCCAGCAGCTCAGGATTGGGACAGGGGGCCTTCGAGCAGTACTTC
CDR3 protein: CASSSGLGQGAFEQYF

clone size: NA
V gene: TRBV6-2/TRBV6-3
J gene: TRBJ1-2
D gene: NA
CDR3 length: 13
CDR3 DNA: TGTGCCAGCAGCCATACAGGAAACTATGGCTACACCTTC
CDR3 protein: CASSHTGNYGYTF

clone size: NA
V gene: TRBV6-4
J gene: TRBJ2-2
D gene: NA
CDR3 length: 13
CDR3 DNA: TGTGCCAGTAGCGCCACGAACACCGGGGAGCTGTTTTTT
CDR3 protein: CASSATNTGELFF

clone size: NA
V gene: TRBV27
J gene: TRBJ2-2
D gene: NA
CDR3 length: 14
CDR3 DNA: TGTGCCAGCAGTCCAAGGGACTTCTCCGGGGAGCTGTTTTTT
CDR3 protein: CASSPRDFSGELFF

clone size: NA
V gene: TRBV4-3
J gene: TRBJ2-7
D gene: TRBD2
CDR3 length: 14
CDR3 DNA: TGCGCCAGCAGCCAAGGTGGACTAGCTGCCGAGCAGTACTTC
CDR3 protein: CASSQGGLAAEQYF

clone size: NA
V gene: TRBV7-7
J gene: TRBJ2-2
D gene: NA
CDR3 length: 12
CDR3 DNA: TGTGCTAGCAGCTCGGACACCGGGGAGCTGTTTTTT
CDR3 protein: CASSSDTGELFF

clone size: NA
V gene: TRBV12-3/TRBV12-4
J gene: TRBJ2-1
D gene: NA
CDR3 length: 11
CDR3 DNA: TGTGCCAGCAGTCAAACTCATGAGCAGTTCTTC
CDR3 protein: CASSQTHEQFF

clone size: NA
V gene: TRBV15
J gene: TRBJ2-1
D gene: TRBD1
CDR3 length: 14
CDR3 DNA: TGTGCCACCAAAACAGGGGATGGAAACAATGAGCAGTTCTTC
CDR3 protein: CATKTGDGNNEQFF

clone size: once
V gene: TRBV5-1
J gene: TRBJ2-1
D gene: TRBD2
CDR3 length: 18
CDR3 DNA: TGCGCCAGCAGCCGAGGACTAGCGGGAGGACCCTTTGTCTATGAGCAGTTCTTC
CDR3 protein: CASSRGLAGGPFVYEQFF

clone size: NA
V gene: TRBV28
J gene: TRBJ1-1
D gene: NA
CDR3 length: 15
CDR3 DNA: TGTGCCAGCAGTTTTGCGGTCACTATGAACACTGAAGCTTTCTTT
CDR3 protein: CASSFAVTMNTEAFF

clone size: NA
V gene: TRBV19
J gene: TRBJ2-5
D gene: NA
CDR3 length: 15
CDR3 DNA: TGTGCCAGTAGTATAGTTGGGCTGGGCCCAGAGACCCAGTACTTC
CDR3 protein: CASSIVGLGPETQYF

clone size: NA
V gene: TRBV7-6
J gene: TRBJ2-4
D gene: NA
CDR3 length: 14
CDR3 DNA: TGTGCCAGCAGCTTAGGAGGGTTAGGGAGCATTCAGTACTTC
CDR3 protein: CASSLGGLGSIQYF

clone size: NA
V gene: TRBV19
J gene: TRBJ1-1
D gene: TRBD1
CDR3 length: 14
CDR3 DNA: TGTGCCAGTAGTAAAGAGGGCAGGGGGCAAGAAGCTTTCTTT
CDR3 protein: CASSKEGRGQEAFF

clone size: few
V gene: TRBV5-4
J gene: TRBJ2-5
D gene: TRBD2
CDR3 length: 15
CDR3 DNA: TGTGCCAGCAGGTGGGGAGGGAGGCTCCAAGAGACCCAGTACTTC
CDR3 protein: CASRWGGRLQETQYF

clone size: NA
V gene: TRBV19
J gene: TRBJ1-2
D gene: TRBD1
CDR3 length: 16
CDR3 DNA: TGTGCCAGTAGTTCTCCCGGGACAGGTACAAGTCCCGGCTACACCTTC
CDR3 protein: CASSSPGTGTSPGYTF

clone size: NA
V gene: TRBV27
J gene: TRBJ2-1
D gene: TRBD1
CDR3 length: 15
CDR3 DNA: TGTGCCAGCAGTTTAGGACAGGGCGCCTACAATGAGCAGTTCTTC
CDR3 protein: CASSLGQGAYNEQFF

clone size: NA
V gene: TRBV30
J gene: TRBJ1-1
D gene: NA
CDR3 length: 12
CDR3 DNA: TGTGCCTCCAGGACAGTGAACACTGAAGCTTTCTTT
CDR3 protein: CASRTVNTEAFF

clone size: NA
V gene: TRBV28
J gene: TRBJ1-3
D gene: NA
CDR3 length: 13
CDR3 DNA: TGTGCCAGCAAACAGGGCACTGGAAACACCATATATTTT
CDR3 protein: CASKQGTGNTIYF

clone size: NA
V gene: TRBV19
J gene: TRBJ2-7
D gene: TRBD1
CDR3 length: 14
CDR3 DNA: TGTGCCAGTTCCCGAAACAGGGGAACCTACGAGCAGTACTTC
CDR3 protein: CASSRNRGTYEQYF

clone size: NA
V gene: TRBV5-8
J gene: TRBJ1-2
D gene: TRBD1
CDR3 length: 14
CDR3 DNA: TGTGCCAGCGGAAGGACAGGGGGCTTCTATGGCTACACCTTC
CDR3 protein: CASGRTGGFYGYTF

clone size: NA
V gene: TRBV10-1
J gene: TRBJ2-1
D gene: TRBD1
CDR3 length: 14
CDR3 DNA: TGCGCCAGCACCGGGACAGAGTTCGCCGATGAGCAGTTCTTC
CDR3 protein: CASTGTEFADEQFF

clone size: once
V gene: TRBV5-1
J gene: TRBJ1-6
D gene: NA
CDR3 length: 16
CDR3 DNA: TGCGCCAGCAGCTTAAACCGGGACAAACGTAATTCACCCCTCCACTTT
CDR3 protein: CASSLNRDKRNSPLHF

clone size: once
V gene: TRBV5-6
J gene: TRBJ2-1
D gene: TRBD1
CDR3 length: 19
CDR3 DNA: TGTGCCAGCAGCTTGGACAGGGGGCGAGTTGAATTCGACTACAATGAGCAGTTCTTC
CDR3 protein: CASSLDRGRVEFDYNEQFF

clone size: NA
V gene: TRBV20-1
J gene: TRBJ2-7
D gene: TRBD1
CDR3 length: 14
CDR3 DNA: TGCAGTGCTAGTCTTGGACAGGGCCCCTACGAGCAGTACTTC
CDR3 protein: CSASLGQGPYEQYF

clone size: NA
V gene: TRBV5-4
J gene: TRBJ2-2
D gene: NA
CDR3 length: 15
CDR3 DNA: TGTGCCATCCATTCTCAGGGGCAGAACACCGGGGAGCTGTTTTTT
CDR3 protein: CAIHSQGQNTGELFF

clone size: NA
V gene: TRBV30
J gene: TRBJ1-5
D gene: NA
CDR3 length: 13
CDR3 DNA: TGTGCCTGGAGTTCGACAGAAGGTCAGCCCCAGCATTTT
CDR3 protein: CAWSSTEGQPQHF

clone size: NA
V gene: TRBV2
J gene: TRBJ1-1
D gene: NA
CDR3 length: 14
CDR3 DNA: TGTGCCAGCAGGGCGGAAAGGCGGAACCCTGAAGCTTTCTTT
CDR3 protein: CASRAERRNPEAFF